The TCR beta chain under discussion was sequenced for a study of blood T cell repertoires in COVID-19. Study-wide context: Sources were T cells, B-cell-depleted T cells, or PBMCs; the material itself was cDNA or gDNA.

From germline, CDR1 is MNHEY and CDR2 SVGAGI. The V end was cut by 4 bases, the J end by 6 bases, with 21 bases between. The length of the CDR3 is 16 residues. In the original processing: Amplifying reference gene primers gave estimates of nucleated cell counts. The method was immunoSEQ multiplex PCR; TCRdb's version includes in-frame clones alone and lacks a portion of them. That table supplies the V and J calls and clone size; D and trimming were determined from the DNA. The sample includes under 200,000 clones, 65% to 85% of them seen just once. This clonotype was obtained from a woman between 55 and 75 years old with acute or convalescent COVID-19. The material sequenced was peripheral blood. The rearrangement uses TRBV6-5 and TRBJ1-2; D is undetermined. Here the CDR3 reads CASSSPQRTNLNGYTF. The DNA for the CDR3 is TGTGCCAGCAGTTCCCCTCAGCGAACGAATCTCAATGGCTACACCTTC.